This TCR beta chain was sequenced in a study of cytomegalovirus exposure and HLA in healthy donors. The donors were members of the validation cohort, which comprised under 150 subjects and was separate from the first cohort of 666 subjects. This table comes from immunoSEQ multiplex PCR, and its TCRdb copy is limited to in-frame clones, with some not included. This table has approximately 270,000 clones, about 86% appearing once. V lost 1 base to trimming and J lost 3 bases; unmatched junction nucleotides: 4. The CDR3 is 16 residues long. The germline V gene has CDR1 SGHTA and CDR2 FQGNSA. This rearrangement joins TRBV7-2 to TRBJ1-5; the match to TRBD1 covers 9 bases. The source is a woman aged 18-30 years in good health and CMV-seronegative. Sequencing input: PBMCs. This CDR3 reads CASSLDGQGFNQPQHF. The CDR3 DNA is TGTGCCAGCAGCTTAGACGGACAGGGGTTCAATCAGCCCCAGCATTTT.